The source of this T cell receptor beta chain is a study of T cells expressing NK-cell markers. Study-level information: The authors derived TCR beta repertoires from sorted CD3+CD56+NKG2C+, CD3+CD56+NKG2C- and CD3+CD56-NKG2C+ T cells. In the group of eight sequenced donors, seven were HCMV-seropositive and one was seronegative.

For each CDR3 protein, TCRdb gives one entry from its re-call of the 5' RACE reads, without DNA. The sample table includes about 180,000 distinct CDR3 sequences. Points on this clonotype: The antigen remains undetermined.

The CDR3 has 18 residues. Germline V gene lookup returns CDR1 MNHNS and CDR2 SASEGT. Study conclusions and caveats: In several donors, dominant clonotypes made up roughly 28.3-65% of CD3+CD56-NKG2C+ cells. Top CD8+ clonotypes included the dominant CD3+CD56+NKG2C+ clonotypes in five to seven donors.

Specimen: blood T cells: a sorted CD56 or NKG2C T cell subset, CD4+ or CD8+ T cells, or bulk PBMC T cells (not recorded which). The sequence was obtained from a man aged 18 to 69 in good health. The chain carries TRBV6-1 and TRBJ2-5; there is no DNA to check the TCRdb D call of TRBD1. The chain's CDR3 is CASSEIGYGGINTETQYF.